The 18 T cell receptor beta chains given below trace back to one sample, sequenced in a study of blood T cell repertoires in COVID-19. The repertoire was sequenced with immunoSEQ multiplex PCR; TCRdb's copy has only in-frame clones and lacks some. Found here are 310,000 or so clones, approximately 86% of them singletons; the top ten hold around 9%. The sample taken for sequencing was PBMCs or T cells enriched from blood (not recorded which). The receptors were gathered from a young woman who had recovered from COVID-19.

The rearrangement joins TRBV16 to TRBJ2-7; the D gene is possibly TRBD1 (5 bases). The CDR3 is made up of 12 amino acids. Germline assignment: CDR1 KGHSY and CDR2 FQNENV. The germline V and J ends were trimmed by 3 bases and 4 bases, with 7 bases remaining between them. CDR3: CASSQYRYEQYF. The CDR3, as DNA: TGTGCCAGCAGCCAGTACAGGTACGAGCAGTACTTC.

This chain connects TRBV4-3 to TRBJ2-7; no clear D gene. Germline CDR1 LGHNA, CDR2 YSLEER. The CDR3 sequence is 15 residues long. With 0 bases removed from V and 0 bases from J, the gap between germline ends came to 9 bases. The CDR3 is CASSQDWALSYEQYF. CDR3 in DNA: TGCGCCAGCAGCCAAGATTGGGCACTCTCCTACGAGCAGTACTTC.

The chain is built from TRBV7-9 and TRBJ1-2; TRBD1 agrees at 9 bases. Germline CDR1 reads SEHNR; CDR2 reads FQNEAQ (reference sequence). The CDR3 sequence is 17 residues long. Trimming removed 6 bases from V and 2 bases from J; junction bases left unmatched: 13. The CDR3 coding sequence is TGTGCCAGCAGACCCAGACAGGGGGACGCCAAGAACTATGGCTACACCTTC. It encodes CASRPRQGDAKNYGYTF.

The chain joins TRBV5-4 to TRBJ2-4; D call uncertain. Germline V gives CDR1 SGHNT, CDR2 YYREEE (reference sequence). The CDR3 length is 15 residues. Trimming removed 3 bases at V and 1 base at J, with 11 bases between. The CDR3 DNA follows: TGTGCCAGCAGCTCGTCCTCTTTTGCCAAAAACATTCAGTACTTC. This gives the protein CASSSSSFAKNIQYF.

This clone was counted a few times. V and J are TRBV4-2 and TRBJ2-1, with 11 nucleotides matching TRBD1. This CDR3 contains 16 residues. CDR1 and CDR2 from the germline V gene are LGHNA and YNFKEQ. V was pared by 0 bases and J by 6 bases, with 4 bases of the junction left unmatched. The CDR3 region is CASSQDAGTGGNEQFF. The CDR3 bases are TGTGCCAGCAGCCAAGACGCCGGGACAGGGGGCAATGAGCAGTTCTTC.

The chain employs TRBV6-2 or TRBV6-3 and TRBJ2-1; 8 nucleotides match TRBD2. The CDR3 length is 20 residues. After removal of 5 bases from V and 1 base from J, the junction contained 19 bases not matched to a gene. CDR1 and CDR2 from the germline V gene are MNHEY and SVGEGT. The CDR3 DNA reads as TGTGCCAGCAGTCCCTGGAGCGGGAGAACGGGCTCAGGATCCTACAATGAGCAGTTCTTC. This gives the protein CASSPWSGRTGSGSYNEQFF.

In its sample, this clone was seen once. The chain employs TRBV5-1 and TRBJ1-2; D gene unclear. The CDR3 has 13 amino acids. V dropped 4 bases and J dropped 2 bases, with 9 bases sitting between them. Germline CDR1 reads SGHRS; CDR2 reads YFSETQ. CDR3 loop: CASSRTVNYGYTF. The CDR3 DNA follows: TGCGCCAGCAGCAGGACTGTCAACTATGGCTACACCTTC.

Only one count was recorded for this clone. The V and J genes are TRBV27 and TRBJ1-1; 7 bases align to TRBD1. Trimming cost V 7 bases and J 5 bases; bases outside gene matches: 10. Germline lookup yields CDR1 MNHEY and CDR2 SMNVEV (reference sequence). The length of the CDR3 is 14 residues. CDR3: CASKRGTARTEAFF. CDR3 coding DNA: TGTGCCAGCAAACGGGGGACAGCAAGGACTGAAGCTTTCTTT.

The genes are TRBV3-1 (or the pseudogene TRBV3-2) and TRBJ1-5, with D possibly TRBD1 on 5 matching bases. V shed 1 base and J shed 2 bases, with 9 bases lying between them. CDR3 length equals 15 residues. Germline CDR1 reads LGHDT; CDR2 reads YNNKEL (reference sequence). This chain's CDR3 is CASSQVVGGNQPQHF. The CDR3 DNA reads TGTGCCAGCAGCCAAGTGGTAGGGGGCAATCAGCCCCAGCATTTT.

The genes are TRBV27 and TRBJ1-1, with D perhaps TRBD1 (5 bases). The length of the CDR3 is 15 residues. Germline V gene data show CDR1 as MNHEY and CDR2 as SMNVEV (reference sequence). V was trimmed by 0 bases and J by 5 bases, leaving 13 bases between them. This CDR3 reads CASSLSPGLGTEAFF. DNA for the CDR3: TGTGCCAGCAGTTTATCGCCAGGGTTAGGGACTGAAGCTTTCTTT.

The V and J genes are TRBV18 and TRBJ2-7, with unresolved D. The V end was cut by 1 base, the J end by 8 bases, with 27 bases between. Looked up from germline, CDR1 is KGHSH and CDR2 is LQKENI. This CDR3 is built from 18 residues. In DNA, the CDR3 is TGTGCCAGCTCACCACTCCCCCTTCAACCCTCTACGACTCAACAGCAGTACTTC. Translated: CASSPLPLQPSTTQQQYF.

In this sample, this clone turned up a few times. The CDR3 is CASSSRQGLHNQPQHF. In DNA, the CDR3 is TGTGCCAGCAGCTCCCGTCAGGGACTCCATAATCAGCCCCAGCATTTT. The chain joins TRBV28 to TRBJ1-5, with D possibly TRBD1 on 5 matching bases. The CDR3 sequence is 16 residues long. The germline gives CDR1 MDHEN, CDR2 SYDVKM. V lost 6 bases to trimming and J lost 4 bases, with 19 bases between them.

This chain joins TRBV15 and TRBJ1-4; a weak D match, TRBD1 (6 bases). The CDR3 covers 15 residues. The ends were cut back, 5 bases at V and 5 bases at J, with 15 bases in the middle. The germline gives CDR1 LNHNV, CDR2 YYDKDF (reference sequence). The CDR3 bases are TGTGCCACCAGCCCGGCAGGGGCACAAAATGAAAAACTGTTTTTT. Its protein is CATSPAGAQNEKLFF. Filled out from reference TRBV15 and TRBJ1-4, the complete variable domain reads DAMVIQNPRYQVTQFGKPVTLSCSQTLNHNVMYWYQQKSSQAPKLLFHYYDKDFNNEADTPDNFQSRRPNTSFCFLDIRSPGLGDTAMYLCATSPAGAQNEKLFFGSGTQLSVL.

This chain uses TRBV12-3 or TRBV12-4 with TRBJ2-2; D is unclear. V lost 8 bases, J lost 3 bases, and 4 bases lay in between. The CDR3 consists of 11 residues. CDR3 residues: CASGDTGELFF. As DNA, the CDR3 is TGTGCCAGCGGAGACACCGGGGAGCTGTTTTTT.

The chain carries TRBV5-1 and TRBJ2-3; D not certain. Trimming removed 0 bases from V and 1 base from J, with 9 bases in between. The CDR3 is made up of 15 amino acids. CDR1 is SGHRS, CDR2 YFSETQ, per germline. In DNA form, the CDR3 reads TGCGCCAGCAGCTTGGGGCAGGCCGGCACAGATACGCAGTATTTT. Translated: CASSLGQAGTDTQYF.

This CDR3 reads CASSLLAGGHGYTF. CDR3 DNA sequence: TGTGCCAGCAGTTTGCTTGCAGGGGGCCACGGCTACACCTTC. This chain uses TRBV28 with TRBJ1-2; TRBD1 agrees at 8 bases. The V gene's germline CDR1 is MDHEN and CDR2 SYDVKM. The CDR3 has 14 amino acids. The trim removed 3 bases at V and 8 bases at J, leaving 8 bases unmatched.

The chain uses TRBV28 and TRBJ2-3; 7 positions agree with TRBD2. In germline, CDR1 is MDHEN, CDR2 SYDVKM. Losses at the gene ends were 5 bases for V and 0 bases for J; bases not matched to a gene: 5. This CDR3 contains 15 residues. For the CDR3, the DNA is TGTGCCAGCAGTCCCGGACTAGAGAGCACAGATACGCAGTATTTT. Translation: CASSPGLESTDTQYF.

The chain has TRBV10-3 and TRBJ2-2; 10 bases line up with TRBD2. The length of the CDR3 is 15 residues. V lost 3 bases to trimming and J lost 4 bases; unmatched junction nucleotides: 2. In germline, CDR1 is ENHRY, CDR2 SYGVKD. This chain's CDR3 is CAISDPSGGTGELFF. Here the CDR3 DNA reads TGTGCCATCAGTGATCCTAGCGGGGGCACCGGGGAGCTGTTTTTT.